The 23 T cell receptor beta chains listed next were all sequenced from one sample in a study of blood T cell repertoires in COVID-19. The protocol was immunoSEQ multiplex PCR, while the TCRdb copy is restricted to in-frame clones and leaves out a portion. The repertoire holds about 370,000 clones, around 87% seen once, with about 9.4% in the top ten. Specimen: peripheral blood. Source of these receptors: a woman aged 30 to 39 with COVID-19, enrolled during active disease.

This clone was detected once. The chain combines TRBV5-6 with TRBJ1-6; 8 bases agree with TRBD1. This CDR3 is built from 14 residues. The V and J ends lost 4 bases and 10 bases, in that order; junction bases with no gene match: 7. Germline V gene data show CDR1 as SGHDT and CDR2 as YYEEEE. For the CDR3, the DNA is TGTGCCAGCAGCCTGGACAGGGTAGGCTCACCCCTCCACTTT. Translated: CASSLDRVGSPLHF.

The chain joins TRBV11-2 to TRBJ1-6; possibly TRBD1 for D (5 bases). This CDR3 has 14 amino acids. Germline assignment: CDR1 SGHAT and CDR2 FQNNGV. V lost 1 base and J lost 13, with 14 bases in between. CDR3 nucleotides: TGTGCCAGCAGCTTAGGCCCCATGCAGGGTCCCCTCCACTTT. This gives the protein CASSLGPMQGPLHF.

The V call is TRBV19, the J call TRBJ2-7, with 9 bases fitting TRBD2. The CDR3 loop spans 15 amino acids. Per the germline V gene, CDR1 is LNHDA and CDR2 is SQIVND (reference sequence). Unmatched junction bases numbered 4, after V lost 1 base and J lost 3 bases. CDR3 region: CASSIAISGSYEQYF. CDR3 sequence (DNA): TGTGCCAGTAGTATAGCGATTAGCGGGAGCTACGAGCAGTACTTC. The full variable domain, completed using reference TRBV19 and TRBJ2-7, is DGGITQSPKYLFRKEGQNVTLSCEQNLNHDAMYWYRQDPGQGLRLIYYSQIVNDFQKGDIAEGYSVSREKKESFPLTVTSAQKNPTAFYLCASSIAISGSYEQYFGPGTRLTVT.

Here the CDR3 reads CASSQNRGDYGYTF. CDR3 nucleotide sequence: TGTGCCAGCAGCCAAAACAGGGGGGACTATGGCTACACCTTC. The chain is built from TRBV7-9 and TRBJ1-2, with 8 bases fitting TRBD1. Germline loops: CDR1 SEHNR, CDR2 FQNEAQ (reference sequence). Trimming took 5 bases from V and 3 from J; bases not matched to a gene: 5. The CDR3 consists of 14 residues.

This chain connects TRBV6-5 to TRBJ2-2, with TRBD1 matching over 8 bases. This CDR3 region has 16 residues. With 2 bases clipped from V and 1 base from J, the junction kept 3 bases outside the gene matches. Germline CDR1 and CDR2: MNHEY and SVGAGI. DNA of the CDR3: TGTGCCAGCAGTTACCGGGGGACAGGGAACACCGGGGAGCTGTTTTTT. Translating it yields CASSYRGTGNTGELFF.

The V gene is TRBV7-2, the J gene TRBJ2-3; 10 bases are shared with TRBD2. CDR3 size: 14 residues. With 4 bases clipped from V and 9 bases from J, the junction kept 7 bases outside the gene matches. Germline CDR1 is SGHTA and CDR2 is FQGNSA. The CDR3 DNA follows: TGTGCCAGCAGCTGGGGCCTAGCGGGAGCGACGCAGTATTTT. Protein sequence: CASSWGLAGATQYF. Filled out from reference TRBV7-2 and TRBJ2-3, the complete variable domain reads GAGVSQSPSNKVTEKGKDVELRCDPISGHTALYWYRQSLGQGLEFLIYFQGNSAPDKSGLPSDRFSAERTGGSVSTLTIQRTQQEDSAVYLCASSWGLAGATQYFGPGTRLTVL.

The V gene is TRBV7-9, the J gene TRBJ2-5, with D uncertain. Between the trimmed V and J ends, which lost 2 bases and 2 bases, there was a span of 6 bases. Germline CDR1 and CDR2: SEHNR and FQNEAQ (reference sequence). The CDR3 is 13 amino acids. CDR3: CASSLSEQETQYF. In DNA, the CDR3 is TGTGCCAGCAGCTTAAGCGAGCAAGAGACCCAGTACTTC.

V and J are TRBV6-5 and TRBJ2-6; D is perhaps TRBD1 (5 bases). Trimming took 0 bases from V and 4 from J, leaving 7 bases between them. CDR3 size: 15 residues. The germline gives CDR1 MNHEY, CDR2 SVGAGI. CDR3 sequence (DNA): TGTGCCAGCAGTTACTCAGGGGCCGGGGCCAACGTCCTGACTTTC. This encodes CASSYSGAGANVLTF.

This chain connects TRBV28 to TRBJ1-3; no clear D. The germline gives CDR1 MDHEN, CDR2 SYDVKM. V was clipped by 9 bases and J by 3 bases, with 15 bases between them. The length of the CDR3 is 14 residues. CDR3 region: CASFNSGNGNTIYF. DNA for the CDR3: TGTGCCAGTTTTAATTCGGGGAATGGAAACACCATATATTTT.

The genes are TRBV3-1 (or the pseudogene TRBV3-2) and TRBJ2-2, with 14 nucleotides matching TRBD2. This CDR3 is built from 17 residues. Per germline, CDR1 LGHDT and CDR2 YNNKEL (reference sequence). V shed 4 bases and J 6 bases; nucleotides not matched to a gene: 7. The CDR3 protein is CASSLGTSGSFAGELFF. CDR3 in DNA: TGTGCCAGCAGCCTTGGGACTAGCGGGAGTTTCGCCGGGGAGCTGTTTTTT.

V gene TRBV27 combines with J gene TRBJ1-6, with a weak D call TRBD1 (6 bases). Germline CDR1 is MNHEY and CDR2 is SMNVEV (reference sequence). Trimming left V 5 bases short and J 10 bases short, with 9 bases between. This CDR3 has 12 residues. The chain's CDR3 is CASSRDKSPLHF. The CDR3 nucleotides are TGTGCCAGCAGTCGGGACAAATCACCCCTCCACTTT.

Note on this clone: Other DNA variants within this sample encode the same CDR3. The V call is TRBV29-1, the J call TRBJ2-7; 7 bases are shared with TRBD2. V gave up 6 bases and J gave up 2 bases; unmatched junction bases: 4. CDR1 and CDR2 from the germline V gene are SQVTM and ANQGSEA. This CDR3 region has 12 residues. The CDR3 protein is CSVARGAYEQYF. The CDR3 bases are TGCAGCGTCGCTCGGGGGGCCTACGAGCAGTACTTC.

Here the CDR3 reads CATTGTRNSNEQFF. CDR3 DNA: TGTGCCACTACCGGGACTCGCAATAGCAATGAGCAGTTCTTC. The V and J genes are TRBV24-1 and TRBJ2-1, with D possibly matching TRBD2 (6 bases). V gave up 10 bases and J gave up 6 bases, with 18 bases separating them. This CDR3 has 14 residues. The germline gives CDR1 KGHDR, CDR2 SFDVKD.

This clone was observed once. The chain links TRBV14 to TRBJ2-7; 8 bases map to TRBD1. The germline V gene encodes CDR1 SGHDN and CDR2 FVKESK. The CDR3 is 12 amino acids. With 5 bases clipped from V and 6 bases from J, the junction kept 3 bases outside the gene matches. This CDR3 is CASSGQGIEQYF. The CDR3 DNA sequence: TGTGCCAGCAGCGGACAGGGTATCGAGCAGTACTTC.

The V gene is TRBV2, the J gene TRBJ1-1, with 9 bases aligning to TRBD1. Looked up from germline, CDR1 is SNHLY and CDR2 is FYNNEI. The CDR3 totals 15 residues. J gave up 0 bases and V 9 bases, and 8 bases lay outside the gene matches. The CDR3 nucleotides are TGTGCCAGGGACAGGGGCTCTGTCATGAACACTGAAGCTTTCTTT. It is translated as CARDRGSVMNTEAFF.

The J gene is TRBJ2-7, the V gene TRBV6-5, with 11 bases identical to TRBD2. Germline V gives CDR1 MNHEY, CDR2 SVGAGI. There are 15 residues in the CDR3. V lost 5 bases, J lost 3 bases, and 6 bases stayed unmatched. In DNA, the CDR3 is TGTGCCAGCAGTACTCCGACTAGCGGGATCTACGAGCAGTACTTC. Its translation is CASSTPTSGIYEQYF.

This clone occurred once. The V and J genes are TRBV9 and TRBJ1-2; D is unclear. CDR1 is SGDLS and CDR2 is YYNGEE in the germline V gene. V was pared by 8 bases and J by 1 base, with 18 bases between. The CDR3 is 15 residues long. CDR3 amino acids: CASHRGGAVNYGYTF. The CDR3 DNA follows: TGTGCCAGTCACCGCGGCGGCGCCGTTAACTATGGCTACACCTTC.

The chain employs TRBV19 and TRBJ2-5; perhaps TRBD1 as D (5 bases). Trimming pared 2 bases from V and 5 bases from J, leaving 12 bases between. Per the germline V gene, CDR1 is LNHDA and CDR2 is SQIVND (reference sequence). The CDR3 spans 14 residues. Here the CDR3 reads CASSITRVWETQYF. CDR3 DNA sequence: TGTGCCAGTAGTATAACCAGGGTATGGGAGACCCAGTACTTC.

The rearrangement links TRBV7-9 to TRBJ2-7; 9 bases align to TRBD1. Per the germline V gene, CDR1 is SEHNR and CDR2 is FQNEAQ (reference sequence). V gave up 5 bases and J gave up 2 bases; unmatched junction bases: 10. The length of the CDR3 is 16 residues. The chain's CDR3 is CASSPEMGQGAYEQYF. As DNA, the CDR3 is TGTGCCAGCAGCCCAGAGATGGGACAGGGTGCCTACGAGCAGTACTTC.

The rearrangement uses TRBV5-6 and TRBJ1-1; 9 bases line up with TRBD1. CDR1 is SGHDT and CDR2 is YYEEEE in the germline V gene. The CDR3 has 15 amino acids. The ends lost 4 bases at V and 11 bases at J; junction bases unmatched: 15. For the CDR3, the DNA is TGTGCCAGCAGCGTCAACAGGGGGCAGTCAGGTAGGGCTTTCTTT. Encoded protein: CASSVNRGQSGRAFF. The whole variable domain, remainder taken from reference TRBV5-6 and TRBJ1-1, is DAGVTQSPTHLIKTRGQQVTLRCSPKSGHDTVSWYQQALGQGPQFIFQYYEEEERQRGNFPDRFSGHQFPNYSSELNVNALLLGDSALYLCASSVNRGQSGRAFFGQGTRLTVV.

This chain joins TRBV4-1 and TRBJ2-7; unclear D gene. The CDR3 totals 13 residues. CDR1 MGHRA and CDR2 YSYEKL come from the germline V gene. V dropped 0 bases and J dropped 4 bases, with 7 bases sitting between them. The CDR3 DNA reads as TGCGCCAGCAGCCAAGAAAGAGGTTACGAGCAGTACTTC. The encoded protein is CASSQERGYEQYF.

This sequence joins TRBV7-8 and TRBJ1-1; 10 bases agree with TRBD1. The germline CDR1 and CDR2 sequences are SGHVS and FQNEAQ. The V gene end was trimmed by 4 bases and the J gene end by 4 bases; junction bases not matched to a gene: 12. The CDR3 loop spans 17 amino acids. The CDR3 nucleotides read TGTGCCAGCAGCTCCCCCGGGACAGGGGCGGGGGGCACTGAAGCTTTCTTT. This gives the protein CASSSPGTGAGGTEAFF.

The chain couples TRBV4-1 to TRBJ2-1; D remains ambiguous. The CDR3 spans 16 residues. CDR1 is MGHRA and CDR2 is YSYEKL in the germline V gene. The V end lost 5 bases, the J end lost 2 bases, and 16 bases lay between the germline ends. CDR3: CASSKSETLPYNEQFF. CDR3 DNA: TGCGCCAGCAGCAAAAGCGAAACTCTCCCCTACAATGAGCAGTTCTTC.